This is a list of T cell receptor beta chains from one sample in a study of CD8 T cells in Susac syndrome. A single record per CDR3 protein comes from TCRdb applying MiXCR to the immunoSEQ multiplex PCR reads. Of about 130,000 distinct CDR3 sequences in the sample, under 95% were seen once. Sample: CD8+ T cells from PBMCs. These receptors were taken from a human donor with multiple sclerosis. Each CDR3 is given with its conserved first and last residue. The D gene is left open where the match is weak. Some rows have no size entry. The others give once, few or many, or a class for an expanded clone.

v_call: TRBV27; cdr3_length: 14; j_call: TRBJ1-1; d_call: -; clone_size: -; cdr3_aa: CASSTTGRNTEAFF; cdr3_nt: TGTGCCAGCAGTACCACAGGAAGGAACACTGAAGCTTTCTTT
v_call: TRBV12-3/TRBV12-4; cdr3_length: 19; j_call: TRBJ2-4; d_call: -; clone_size: once; cdr3_aa: CASSLFRATDTRAKNIQYF; cdr3_nt: TGTGCCAGCAGTTTATTCAGGGCGACGGACACCAGAGCCAAAAACATTCAGTACTTC
v_call: TRBV27; cdr3_length: 13; j_call: TRBJ2-7; d_call: -; clone_size: -; cdr3_aa: CASSAQESYEQYF; cdr3_nt: TGTGCCAGCAGTGCCCAGGAATCCTACGAGCAGTACTTC
v_call: TRBV6-5; cdr3_length: 13; j_call: TRBJ2-5; d_call: -; clone_size: few; cdr3_aa: CASSYSAEETQYF; cdr3_nt: TGTGCCAGCAGTTACTCGGCAGAAGAGACCCAGTACTTC
v_call: TRBV30; cdr3_length: 13; j_call: TRBJ1-1; d_call: TRBD1; clone_size: -; cdr3_aa: CAWSVPGGVEAFF; cdr3_nt: TGTGCCTGGAGTGTCCCAGGGGGCGTAGAAGCTTTCTTT
v_call: TRBV9; cdr3_length: 12; j_call: TRBJ1-1; d_call: -; clone_size: -; cdr3_aa: CASSSRTPEAFF; cdr3_nt: TGTGCCAGCAGCTCCAGGACGCCAGAAGCTTTCTTT
v_call: TRBV11-2; cdr3_length: 13; j_call: TRBJ2-4; d_call: -; clone_size: -; cdr3_aa: CASSPGHLNIQYF; cdr3_nt: TGTGCCAGCAGCCCGGGACACTTAAACATTCAGTACTTC
v_call: TRBV30; cdr3_length: 14; j_call: TRBJ1-1; d_call: -; clone_size: -; cdr3_aa: CAWMRGAMNTEAFF; cdr3_nt: TGTGCCTGGATGCGGGGGGCCATGAACACTGAAGCTTTCTTT
v_call: TRBV13; cdr3_length: 15; j_call: TRBJ2-7; d_call: -; clone_size: -; cdr3_aa: CASSHSPSGTYEQYF; cdr3_nt: TGTGCCAGCAGCCACTCCCCAAGTGGCACCTACGAGCAGTACTTC
v_call: TRBV3-1; cdr3_length: 15; j_call: TRBJ2-2; d_call: TRBD2; clone_size: once; cdr3_aa: CASSLTSGNSGELFF; cdr3_nt: TGTGCCAGCAGCTTGACTAGCGGGAACTCCGGGGAGCTGTTTTTT
v_call: TRBV28; cdr3_length: 14; j_call: TRBJ2-5; d_call: TRBD1; clone_size: -; cdr3_aa: CASRRDRGVETQYF; cdr3_nt: TGTGCCAGCAGGCGGGACAGGGGAGTGGAGACCCAGTACTTC
v_call: TRBV7-3; cdr3_length: 14; j_call: TRBJ2-2; d_call: -; clone_size: -; cdr3_aa: CASSLSYTTGELFF; cdr3_nt: TGTGCCAGCAGCTTATCCTACACCACCGGGGAGCTGTTTTTT
v_call: TRBV13; cdr3_length: 16; j_call: TRBJ2-3; d_call: -; clone_size: -; cdr3_aa: CASSLGLGSLTDTQYF; cdr3_nt: TGTGCCAGCAGCTTAGGCCTGGGCAGTTTGACAGATACGCAGTATTTT
v_call: TRBV7-9; cdr3_length: 12; j_call: TRBJ1-2; d_call: -; clone_size: -; cdr3_aa: CASIRLGYGYTF; cdr3_nt: TGTGCCAGCATTAGACTCGGCTATGGCTACACCTTC
v_call: TRBV6-5; cdr3_length: 13; j_call: TRBJ2-7; d_call: -; clone_size: -; cdr3_aa: CASSYGRDDEQYF; cdr3_nt: TGTGCCAGCAGTTACGGCAGGGATGACGAGCAGTACTTC
v_call: TRBV5-1; cdr3_length: 18; j_call: TRBJ2-6; d_call: TRBD1; clone_size: -; cdr3_aa: CASSLVATGVAGANVLTF; cdr3_nt: TGCGCCAGCAGCTTGGTTGCGACAGGGGTCGCTGGGGCCAACGTCCTGACTTTC
v_call: TRBV5-4; cdr3_length: 14; j_call: TRBJ2-7; d_call: TRBD1; clone_size: -; cdr3_aa: CASSPTGEAYEQYF; cdr3_nt: TGTGCCAGCAGCCCGACAGGGGAGGCCTACGAGCAGTACTTC
v_call: TRBV20-1; cdr3_length: 17; j_call: TRBJ2-1; d_call: -; clone_size: once; cdr3_aa: CSAESGVLALNYNEQFF; cdr3_nt: TGCAGTGCTGAAAGTGGGGTACTAGCTCTGAACTACAATGAGCAGTTCTTC
v_call: TRBV29-1; cdr3_length: 13; j_call: TRBJ2-5; d_call: TRBD2; clone_size: -; cdr3_aa: CSVNPGLTKTQYF; cdr3_nt: TGCAGCGTCAACCCGGGACTAACAAAGACCCAGTACTTC
v_call: TRBV29-1; cdr3_length: 13; j_call: TRBJ2-7; d_call: -; clone_size: -; cdr3_aa: CSVGTAVPYEQYF; cdr3_nt: TGCAGCGTTGGGACGGCCGTACCCTACGAGCAGTACTTC
v_call: TRBV2; cdr3_length: 15; j_call: TRBJ2-7; d_call: -; clone_size: -; cdr3_aa: CASSKRQERSYEQYF; cdr3_nt: TGTGCCAGCAGTAAGCGACAAGAGCGGTCCTACGAGCAGTACTTC
v_call: TRBV14; cdr3_length: 17; j_call: TRBJ2-2; d_call: -; clone_size: once; cdr3_aa: CASSQKSGTHYTGELFF; cdr3_nt: TGTGCCAGCAGCCAAAAATCCGGGACACATTACACCGGGGAGCTGTTTTTT
v_call: TRBV20-1; cdr3_length: 12; j_call: TRBJ2-5; d_call: TRBD2; clone_size: -; cdr3_aa: CSAGGGLETQYF; cdr3_nt: TGCAGTGCGGGCGGGGGATTAGAGACCCAGTACTTC
v_call: TRBV30; cdr3_length: 10; j_call: TRBJ2-1; d_call: -; clone_size: -; cdr3_aa: CAWSDQEQFF; cdr3_nt: TGTGCCTGGAGTGACCAGGAGCAGTTCTTC
v_call: TRBV29-1; cdr3_length: 14; j_call: TRBJ1-1; d_call: -; clone_size: -; cdr3_aa: CSVYRVHMNTEAFF; cdr3_nt: TGCAGCGTGTACCGGGTCCATATGAACACTGAAGCTTTCTTT
v_call: TRBV27; cdr3_length: 16; j_call: TRBJ2-7; d_call: TRBD2; clone_size: -; cdr3_aa: CASSLRGDYRGREQYF; cdr3_nt: TGTGCCAGCAGTTTACGAGGGGACTACCGAGGGCGGGAGCAGTACTTC
v_call: TRBV29-1; cdr3_length: 14; j_call: TRBJ1-2; d_call: TRBD1; clone_size: -; cdr3_aa: CSVDTGVTNYGYTF; cdr3_nt: TGCAGCGTTGATACAGGGGTCACTAACTATGGCTACACCTTC
v_call: TRBV7-9; cdr3_length: 16; j_call: TRBJ2-7; d_call: TRBD1; clone_size: -; cdr3_aa: CASTPNPPGGSYEQYF; cdr3_nt: TGTGCCAGCACCCCTAATCCCCCAGGGGGCAGCTACGAGCAGTACTTC
v_call: TRBV4-1; cdr3_length: 13; j_call: TRBJ1-1; d_call: -; clone_size: -; cdr3_aa: CASSQDQQGEAFF; cdr3_nt: TGCGCCAGCAGCCAAGATCAACAGGGTGAAGCTTTCTTT
v_call: TRBV10-3; cdr3_length: 15; j_call: TRBJ2-3; d_call: TRBD1; clone_size: -; cdr3_aa: CAISEAGGLTDTQYF; cdr3_nt: TGTGCCATCAGTGAAGCAGGGGGCTTGACAGATACGCAGTATTTT
v_call: TRBV9; cdr3_length: 14; j_call: TRBJ2-3; d_call: -; clone_size: -; cdr3_aa: CASSVGGVADTQYF; cdr3_nt: TGTGCCAGCAGCGTAGGCGGGGTTGCAGATACGCAGTATTTT
v_call: TRBV27; cdr3_length: 13; j_call: TRBJ1-2; d_call: -; clone_size: -; cdr3_aa: CASSLDSSYGYTF; cdr3_nt: TGTGCCAGCAGTTTGGACAGCAGCTATGGCTACACCTTC
v_call: TRBV12-3/TRBV12-4; cdr3_length: 14; j_call: TRBJ1-3; d_call: -; clone_size: -; cdr3_aa: CASSPSLTGNTIYF; cdr3_nt: TGTGCCAGCAGCCCCTCCCTGACTGGAAACACCATATATTTT
v_call: TRBV7-6; cdr3_length: 13; j_call: TRBJ2-1; d_call: TRBD2; clone_size: -; cdr3_aa: CASSSEKGLAGFF; cdr3_nt: TGTGCCAGCAGCTCAGAAAAGGGACTAGCGGGGTTCTTC
v_call: TRBV29-1; cdr3_length: 14; j_call: TRBJ2-2; d_call: -; clone_size: -; cdr3_aa: CSGGGGTEDRELFF; cdr3_nt: TGCAGCGGGGGAGGCGGGACGGAAGACCGGGAGCTGTTTTTT
v_call: TRBV13; cdr3_length: 15; j_call: TRBJ2-1; d_call: TRBD2; clone_size: -; cdr3_aa: CASSLLAGEVNEQFF; cdr3_nt: TGTGCCAGCAGCTTATTAGCGGGAGAGGTCAATGAGCAGTTCTTC
v_call: TRBV4-3; cdr3_length: 15; j_call: TRBJ1-3; d_call: -; clone_size: -; cdr3_aa: CASSQARADRNTIYF; cdr3_nt: TGCGCCAGCAGCCAGGCCCGGGCAGATCGAAACACCATATATTTT
v_call: TRBV21-1; cdr3_length: 15; j_call: TRBJ1-2; d_call: -; clone_size: -; cdr3_aa: CAGPREEKDVYGYTF; cdr3_nt: TGTGCCGGGCCCCGGGAAGAAAAGGATGTTTATGGCTACACCTTC
v_call: TRBV27; cdr3_length: 16; j_call: TRBJ1-1; d_call: TRBD1; clone_size: -; cdr3_aa: CASSLSSSGGYTEAFF; cdr3_nt: TGTGCCAGCAGTTTATCATCCTCAGGGGGCTATACTGAAGCTTTCTTT
v_call: TRBV9; cdr3_length: 15; j_call: TRBJ2-7; d_call: TRBD2; clone_size: once; cdr3_aa: CASSVGSGTSYEQYF; cdr3_nt: TGTGCCAGCAGCGTAGGGAGCGGGACTTCCTACGAGCAGTACTTC
v_call: TRBV9; cdr3_length: 15; j_call: TRBJ2-3; d_call: -; clone_size: -; cdr3_aa: CASSPDSDPTDTQYF; cdr3_nt: TGTGCCAGCAGCCCCGACAGTGACCCCACAGATACGCAGTATTTT
v_call: TRBV7-9; cdr3_length: 15; j_call: TRBJ2-3; d_call: -; clone_size: -; cdr3_aa: CASSLNLGGTDTQYF; cdr3_nt: TGTGCCAGCAGCTTAAATCTTGGGGGCACAGATACGCAGTATTTT
v_call: TRBV4-1; cdr3_length: 13; j_call: TRBJ2-1; d_call: -; clone_size: once; cdr3_aa: CASRGTPGNEQFF; cdr3_nt: TGCGCCAGTAGGGGGACCCCGGGCAATGAGCAGTTCTTC
v_call: TRBV5-1; cdr3_length: 15; j_call: TRBJ1-1; d_call: -; clone_size: -; cdr3_aa: CASSLAIGLNTEAFF; cdr3_nt: TGCGCCAGCAGCTTGGCGATAGGATTGAACACTGAAGCTTTCTTT
v_call: TRBV28; cdr3_length: 13; j_call: TRBJ2-1; d_call: TRBD2; clone_size: -; cdr3_aa: CASSPGLEGEQFF; cdr3_nt: TGTGCCAGCAGTCCGGGACTAGAGGGTGAGCAGTTCTTC
v_call: TRBV20-1; cdr3_length: 16; j_call: TRBJ2-2; d_call: -; clone_size: -; cdr3_aa: CSARRTEGANTGELFF; cdr3_nt: TGCAGTGCTAGGAGGACGGAAGGGGCGAACACCGGGGAGCTGTTTTTT
v_call: TRBV6-5; cdr3_length: 12; j_call: TRBJ1-1; d_call: -; clone_size: -; cdr3_aa: CASSSGGGEAFF; cdr3_nt: TGTGCCAGCAGTTCGGGGGGTGGTGAAGCTTTCTTT
v_call: TRBV7-9; cdr3_length: 12; j_call: TRBJ2-7; d_call: -; clone_size: -; cdr3_aa: CASSSVVYEQYF; cdr3_nt: TGTGCCAGCAGTTCGGTCGTCTACGAGCAGTACTTC